This T cell receptor (beta chain) was retrieved from a study of blood T cell repertoires in COVID-19. In the study overall: Acute and convalescent COVID-19 samples came from the United States, Italy and Spain.

Generated by immunoSEQ multiplex PCR, the TCRdb table keeps only in-frame clones and is missing some. This table holds almost 200,000 clones, roughly nine tenths found once. With 0 bases removed from V and 9 bases from J, the gap between germline ends came to 12 bases. The CDR3 sequence is 15 residues long. The V gene's germline CDR1 is LNHNV and CDR2 YYDKDF (reference sequence). Participants came from 20 to 25 US areas, aged roughly 18 to 90 years. Cohorts were based on clinical histories the participants reported. Two negative PCRs, clearance, or symptom resolution characterized the recovered Cohort 3 donors.

This chain connects TRBV15 to TRBJ1-6, with D possibly being TRBD1 (6 bases). Specimen: PBMCs or T cells enriched from blood (not recorded which). The TCR comes from a woman in her late teens or twenties who had recovered from COVID-19. CDR3 nucleotides: TGTGCCACCAGCAGAGACAGGGGACTATCTTCACCCCTCCACTTT. Its protein product is CATSRDRGLSSPLHF.